This T cell receptor (beta chain) originates from a study of T cell responses to AZD1222 COVID-19 vaccine. The table came from immunoSEQ multiplex PCR; TCRdb's copy has only in-frame clones and leaves some out. The table has roughly 120,000 clones, roughly 88% seen once; the top ten hold approximately 9.6%. Comment on this clone: Its antigen remains unidentified.

The CDR3 spans 15 residues. The germline V gene encodes CDR1 SGHNT and CDR2 YYREEE (reference sequence). V was pared by 4 bases and J by 5 bases, with 11 bases of the junction left unmatched. Study-level findings and limits: No day 14 peak samples; only post-peak repertoires were characterized.

The receptor comes from an adult in good health. Source: peripheral blood, taken on day 0 of AZD1222 vaccination. This rearrangement joins TRBV5-4 to TRBJ2-5, with 7 bases lining up with TRBD2. The CDR3 DNA follows: TGTGCCAGCAGCCGTCAAGCGGGGTCCGGGGAGACCCAGTACTTC. Encoded protein: CASSRQAGSGETQYF.